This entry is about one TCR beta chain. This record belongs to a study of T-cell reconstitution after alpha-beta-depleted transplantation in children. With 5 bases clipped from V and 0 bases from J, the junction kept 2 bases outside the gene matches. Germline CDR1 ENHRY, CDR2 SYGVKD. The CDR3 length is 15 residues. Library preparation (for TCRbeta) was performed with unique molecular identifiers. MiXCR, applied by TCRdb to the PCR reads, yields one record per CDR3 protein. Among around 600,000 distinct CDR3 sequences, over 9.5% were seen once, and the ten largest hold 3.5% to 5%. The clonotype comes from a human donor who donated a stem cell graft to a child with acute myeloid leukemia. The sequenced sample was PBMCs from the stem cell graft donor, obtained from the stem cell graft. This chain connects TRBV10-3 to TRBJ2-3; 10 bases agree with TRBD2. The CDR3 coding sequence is TGTGCCATCAGTACTAGCGGGGCTAGCACAGATACGCAGTATTTT. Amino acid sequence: CAISTSGASTDTQYF.